This T cell receptor beta chain was identified during a study of identifying expanded T cells in peripheral blood. Some clones are missing from TCRdb's copy, which holds only in-frame ones; the method was immunoSEQ multiplex PCR. Here the sample spans around 100,000 clones, over 75% being singletons. The germline gives CDR1 SGHDT, CDR2 YYEEEE. The CDR3 covers 16 residues. V lost 4 bases and J lost 2, with 19 bases in between. The specimen was blood. The chain uses TRBV5-6 and TRBJ2-7, with no clear D. The sequence came from a person aged 18 to 75 in good health. The chain's CDR3 is CASSNGRRRETYEQYF. In DNA form, the CDR3 reads TGTGCCAGCAGCAATGGGCGCCGTAGGGAAACCTACGAGCAGTACTTC.